Shown below are 25 T cell receptor beta chains from a single sample sequenced in a study of Ad26.COV2.S vaccination and SARS-CoV-2 variants. This sample's treatment: some 20 received Ad26.COV2.S at low or high dose, single or two shots; about 5 received placebo; per-sample allocation not given. Vaccine and placebo recipients were sampled on day 63 after the first injection. Assay: immunoSEQ multiplex PCR; the TCRdb copy retains only in-frame clones and omits some. The data show about 680,000 clones, roughly 90% seen once. The sample in question was peripheral blood, obtained in a trial of Ad26.COV2.S vaccine versus placebo. The receptors shown here come from a person aged 18 to 59 who received the Ad26.COV2.S COVID-19 vaccine or a placebo.

The table lists this clone with a count of one. The chain is built from TRBV18 and TRBJ1-6, with 7 nucleotides matching TRBD1. Germline values: CDR1 KGHSH, CDR2 LQKENI. Trimming cost V 3 bases and J 7 bases; bases outside gene matches: 15. This CDR3 contains 18 residues. CDR3 coding DNA: TGTGCCAGCTCACCGACAGCCCCTCGACAGGGTGGCAATTCACCCCTCCACTTT. Protein product: CASSPTAPRQGGNSPLHF.

The chain links TRBV6-6 to TRBJ1-6; 7 bases agree with TRBD1. Trimming removed 7 bases from V and 9 bases from J; junction bases left unmatched: 6. The CDR3 extends over 13 amino acids. Germline lookup yields CDR1 MNHNY and CDR2 SVGAGI (reference sequence). Here the CDR3 reads CASTQTGPSPLHF. The CDR3 region has the DNA TGTGCCAGCACCCAGACAGGGCCTTCACCCCTCCACTTT.

The V call is TRBV5-1, the J call TRBJ2-1; perhaps TRBD1 as D (6 bases). The V end was cut by 0 bases, the J end by 5 bases, with 12 bases between. Germline CDR1 reads SGHRS; CDR2 reads YFSETQ. The CDR3 contains 15 residues. Written as DNA, the CDR3 is TGCGCCAGCAGCTTGGGGTGGACAGCCAACAATGAGCAGTTCTTC. It is translated as CASSLGWTANNEQFF.

The V and J genes are TRBV5-5 and TRBJ1-5; 7 bases fit TRBD1. The ends lost 4 bases at V and 1 base at J; junction bases unmatched: 8. There are 16 residues in the CDR3. Germline CDR1 and CDR2: SGHKS and YYEKEE (reference sequence). The CDR3: CASSHYRGGSNQPQHF. CDR3 DNA sequence: TGTGCCAGCAGCCACTACAGGGGCGGAAGCAATCAGCCCCAGCATTTT.

This sequence joins TRBV6-2 or TRBV6-3 and TRBJ2-7; unclear D gene. Deletions cut 5 bases from V and 5 bases from J, with 4 bases between. This CDR3 has 10 amino acids. Germline CDR1 and CDR2: MNHEY and SVGEGT. CDR3 DNA: TGTGCCAGCAGTCGAGACGAGCAGTACTTC. Translated: CASSRDEQYF.

The chain couples TRBV7-2 to TRBJ2-1; no definite D call. This CDR3 is 13 amino acids long. Germline CDR1 SGHTA, CDR2 FQGNSA. The V gene lost 5 bases and the J gene lost 4 bases, with 9 bases spanning the gap. The CDR3 reads CASSPHSYNEQFF. For the CDR3, the DNA is TGTGCCAGCAGCCCCCACAGTTACAATGAGCAGTTCTTC. The full variable domain, in which reference TRBV7-2 and TRBJ2-1 provide the parts outside the CDR3, is GAGVSQSPSNKVTEKGKDVELRCDPISGHTALYWYRQSLGQGLEFLIYFQGNSAPDKSGLPSDRFSAERTGGSVSTLTIQRTQQEDSAVYLCASSPHSYNEQFFGPGTRLTVL.

The V call is TRBV6-5, the J call TRBJ2-1; D gene unclear. The CDR3 covers 11 residues. In germline, CDR1 is MNHEY, CDR2 SVGAGI. The V and J ends lost 6 bases and 5 bases respectively, with 5 bases between them. The CDR3 sequence is CASSRNNEQFF. CDR3 DNA: TGTGCCAGCAGCCGGAACAATGAGCAGTTCTTC.

This clone has more than one count but fewer than ten. The CDR3 protein is CASSQEGQGMREQYF. CDR3 coding DNA: TGCGCCAGCAGCCAAGAGGGCCAGGGGATGAGAGAGCAGTACTTC. The chain couples TRBV4-1 to TRBJ2-7; D possibly corresponds to TRBD1 (6 bases). This CDR3 has 15 amino acids. Trimming took off 0 bases at V and 7 bases at J, with 16 bases between the two ends. In germline, CDR1 is MGHRA, CDR2 YSYEKL.

The rearrangement uses TRBV15 and TRBJ1-1; TRBD1 agrees at 7 bases. The CDR3 runs 16 residues. V was clipped by 1 base and J by 4 bases; unmatched bases: 9. Germline values: CDR1 LNHNV, CDR2 YYDKDF (reference sequence). The CDR3, as DNA: TGTGCCACCAGCAGAGGATTAGGGGGCGTCGGCACTGAAGCTTTCTTT. This codes for CATSRGLGGVGTEAFF.

V and J are TRBV18 and TRBJ2-3; possibly TRBD1 for D (6 bases). The CDR3 length is 14 residues. The V end lost 3 bases, the J end lost 4 bases, and 11 bases lay between the germline ends. Per germline, CDR1 KGHSH and CDR2 LQKENI. CDR3 sequence: CASSPPGQPDTQYF. CDR3 coding DNA: TGTGCCAGCTCACCGCCTGGACAGCCAGATACGCAGTATTTT. The whole variable domain, filled in from reference TRBV18 and TRBJ2-3, reads NAGVMQNPRHLVRRRGQEARLRCSPMKGHSHVYWYRQLPEEGLKFMVYLQKENIIDESGMPKERFSAEFPKEGPSILRIQQVVRGDSAAYFCASSPPGQPDTQYFGPGTRLTVL.

Concerning this clone itself: The germline gene is not matched at one end of the junction; a read error may be the cause. The chain joins TRBV7-6 to TRBJ2-2; possibly TRBD1 or TRBD2 for D (6 bases each). CDR1 and CDR2 from the germline V gene are SGHVS and FNYEAQ. CDR3 length equals 16 residues. As DNA, the CDR3 is TGTGCCACCCATCGGGGGCAGGGACGAAACAGCGGGGAGCTGTTTTTT. This sequence encodes CATHRGQGRNSGELFF.

The chain combines TRBV7-6 with TRBJ2-1; D may be TRBD1 or TRBD2 (5 bases each). The CDR3 consists of 16 residues. The germline V gene encodes CDR1 SGHVS and CDR2 FNYEAQ. Trimming took 0 bases from V and 0 from J, leaving 9 bases between them. The CDR3: CASSLAGTLSYNEQFF. For the CDR3, the DNA is TGTGCCAGCAGCTTAGCCGGGACCCTCTCCTACAATGAGCAGTTCTTC.

The chain is built from TRBV7-2 and TRBJ2-1, with TRBD2 matching over 8 bases. With 3 bases clipped from V and 4 bases from J, the junction kept 8 bases outside the gene matches. The CDR3 length is 16 residues. Germline V CDR1 and CDR2: SGHTA, FQGNSA. CDR3 protein: CASSLGGGGRYNEQFF. Here the CDR3 DNA reads TGTGCCAGCAGCTTGGGAGGCGGGGGGAGGTACAATGAGCAGTTCTTC.

Remarks on this clone: Because the CDR3's place on the DNA is in doubt, the DNA is left out and the CDR3 is given as listed by TCRdb. The V call is TRBV18, the J call TRBJ2-1; the table's TRBD1 call for D was not verified on the DNA. Looked up from germline, CDR1 is KGHSH and CDR2 is LQKENI. The CDR3 contains 15 residues when both ends are counted. This CDR3 is CASSGQQGEYNEQFF.

The chain recombines TRBV10-3 with TRBJ1-1, with a tentative D call TRBD1 (6 bases). This CDR3 has 11 residues. V was pared by 10 bases and J by 8 bases, with 14 bases between. Germline V gives CDR1 ENHRY, CDR2 SYGVKD. CDR3 bases: TGTGCCACTACCCGACAGGACGAAGCTTTCTTT. Translating gives CATTRQDEAFF.

The chain combines TRBV7-9 with TRBJ2-7; D ambiguous. The germline CDR1 and CDR2 sequences are SEHNR and FQNEAQ (reference sequence). V lost 5 bases and J 2 bases, leaving 13 bases between the germline ends. CDR3 length: 14 residues. CDR3 nucleotides: TGTGCCAGCAGCCCCCTCGGCGGAACCTACGAGCAGTACTTC. Its protein product is CASSPLGGTYEQYF.

This chain uses TRBV5-4 with TRBJ2-5; 9 bases fit TRBD2. The CDR3 is made up of 15 amino acids. J was trimmed by 4 bases and V by 4 bases; bases with no gene match: 8. Germline CDR1 reads SGHNT; CDR2 reads YYREEE (reference sequence). CDR3 residues: CASSIGARGGETQYF. The DNA of the CDR3 is TGTGCCAGCAGCATCGGGGCGCGGGGGGGAGAGACCCAGTACTTC.

The chain carries TRBV10-3 and TRBJ1-2, with 9 bases lining up with TRBD1. Losses at the gene ends were 3 bases for V and 1 base for J; bases not matched to a gene: 3. This CDR3 has 15 amino acids. The germline gives CDR1 ENHRY, CDR2 SYGVKD. The CDR3 spells CAISEQGALNYGYTF. The CDR3 DNA reads TGTGCCATCAGTGAACAGGGGGCCCTTAACTATGGCTACACCTTC.

The chain employs TRBV18 and TRBJ1-6, with D perhaps TRBD1 (5 bases). CDR3 length equals 15 residues. The V end was cut by 4 bases, the J end by 5 bases, with 12 bases between. Germline CDR1 KGHSH, CDR2 LQKENI. The CDR3 spells CASSQGATDNSPLHF. The CDR3 region has the DNA TGTGCCAGCTCACAAGGGGCCACCGATAATTCACCCCTCCACTTT.

The rearrangement links TRBV27 to TRBJ2-7, with 9 bases that match TRBD1. Germline V gene lookup returns CDR1 MNHEY and CDR2 SMNVEV (reference sequence). J lost 4 bases, V lost 4 bases, and 8 bases had no gene match. This CDR3 comprises 15 residues. CDR3 nucleotides: TGTGCCAGCAGTTCGCCGGGACAGGGCTTTTACGAGCAGTACTTC. Translation: CASSSPGQGFYEQYF.

The CDR3 region has the DNA TGTGCCAGCAGCTTGGGGGGCAGGGTCGGTCAGCCCCAGCATTTT. It yields the protein CASSLGGRVGQPQHF. The J gene is TRBJ1-5, the V gene TRBV7-8, with a possible D match to TRBD1 (6 bases). Trimming removed 3 bases at V and 6 bases at J, with 15 bases between. From germline, CDR1 is SGHVS and CDR2 FQNEAQ. This CDR3 is built from 15 residues.

This rearrangement joins TRBV19 to TRBJ1-2; D is unclear. V was clipped by 3 bases and J by 4 bases, with 6 bases between them. This CDR3 is built from 12 residues. Germline CDR1 and CDR2: LNHDA and SQIVND (reference sequence). This CDR3 is CASSINAYGYTF. CDR3 bases: TGTGCCAGTAGTATCAACGCCTATGGCTACACCTTC.

The rearrangement uses TRBV6-2 or TRBV6-3 and TRBJ1-5, with 7 bases identical to TRBD1. With 5 bases clipped from V and 0 bases from J, the junction kept 7 bases outside the gene matches. Germline CDR1 and CDR2: MNHEY and SVGEGT. The CDR3 runs to 16 residues. The DNA of the CDR3 is TGTGCCAGCAGTCCCCTGACAGGGATTAGCAATCAGCCCCAGCATTTT. Protein sequence: CASSPLTGISNQPQHF.

The chain is built from TRBV9 and TRBJ1-1; possibly TRBD1 for D (5 bases). Per germline, CDR1 SGDLS and CDR2 YYNGEE. V lost 3 bases and J 5 bases, leaving 14 bases between the germline ends. CDR3 length: 14 residues. This CDR3 reads CASSESRGDTEAFF. For the CDR3, the DNA is TGTGCCAGCAGCGAGTCAAGGGGCGATACTGAAGCTTTCTTT.

About this clone: Different DNA sequences within this sample yield the same CDR3. The chain has TRBV6-5 and TRBJ2-1; D is unclear. Trimming removed 0 bases at V and 7 bases at J, with 4 bases between. The germline gives CDR1 MNHEY, CDR2 SVGAGI. The CDR3 loop spans 12 amino acids. The DNA of the CDR3 is TGTGCCAGCAGTTACTCTGATAATGAGCAGTTCTTC. Translating it yields CASSYSDNEQFF.